A single sample gave rise to the 18 T cell receptor beta chains below, sequenced in a study of early T cells in non-severe SARS-CoV-2 infection. TCRdb re-analysed the 5' RACE reads in MiXCR, keeping a single row per CDR3 protein. The sample shows about 66,000 distinct CDR3 sequences, about 13% of them seen only once. The sample was whole blood. These receptors all come from an adult who was a healthcare worker with PCR-confirmed SARS-CoV-2 infection or an uninfected control (not recorded which).

This clonotype was recorded at least ten times. J is TRBJ2-7 and V is TRBV7-9; 7 bases match TRBD1. Losses at the gene ends were 4 bases for V and 5 bases for J; bases not matched to a gene: 11. This CDR3 has 15 residues. Germline V gene lookup returns CDR1 SEHNR and CDR2 FQNEAQ (reference sequence). The CDR3 reads CASSSSGTAFHEQYF. The CDR3 nucleotides are TGTGCCAGCAGCTCGTCCGGGACAGCCTTCCACGAGCAGTACTTC. Based on the CDR3 plus reference TRBV7-9 and TRBJ2-7, the full variable domain is DTGVSQNPRHKITKRGQNVTFRCDPISEHNRLYWYRQTLGQGPEFLTYFQNEAQLEKSRLLSDRFSAERPKGSFSTLEIQRTEQGDSAMYLCASSSSGTAFHEQYFGPGTRLTVT.

A few counts support this clonotype. The rearrangement links TRBV6-6 to TRBJ2-1, with unresolved D. The CDR3 runs 12 residues. V dropped 7 bases and J dropped 4 bases, with 8 bases sitting between them. The germline V gene has CDR1 MNHNY and CDR2 SVGAGI (reference sequence). CDR3 in DNA: TGTGCCAGCATGTCTATTTACAATGAGCAGTTCTTC. This codes for CASMSIYNEQFF.

This clonotype was counted ten times or more. The V and J genes are TRBV6-2 or TRBV6-3 and TRBJ2-1; maybe TRBD1 (6 bases). Germline CDR1 MNHEY, CDR2 SVGEGT. This CDR3 is built from 14 residues. Between the trimmed V and J ends, which lost 8 bases and 7 bases, there was a span of 18 bases. CDR3 loop: CASFASLRGNEQFF. In DNA form, the CDR3 reads TGTGCCAGCTTTGCTAGCCTAAGGGGGAATGAGCAGTTCTTC.

The J gene is TRBJ2-7, the V gene TRBV29-1, with 12 positions matching TRBD2. The CDR3 runs 14 residues. With 6 bases clipped from V and 1 base from J, the junction kept 4 bases outside the gene matches. The germline V gene encodes CDR1 SQVTM and CDR2 ANQGSEA. CDR3 protein: CSVRTSGTSYEQYF. CDR3 in DNA: TGCAGCGTCCGGACTAGCGGGACATCCTACGAGCAGTACTTC.

In its sample, this clonotype was seen a few times. The genes are TRBV5-1 and TRBJ1-2, with D perhaps TRBD1 (5 bases). The CDR3 length is 14 residues. Germline lookup yields CDR1 SGHRS and CDR2 YFSETQ. The V end was cut by 0 bases, the J end by 7 bases, with 13 bases between. The CDR3 region is CASSLAGTGGGYTF. Here the CDR3 DNA reads TGCGCCAGCAGCTTGGCCGGGACCGGCGGTGGCTACACCTTC.

The CDR3 is CASSPSPGSSTDTQYF. The CDR3 nucleotides read TGTGCCAGCTCACCGTCTCCGGGCTCTAGCACAGATACGCAGTATTTT. The chain recombines TRBV18 with TRBJ2-3; no firm D call. The germline V and J ends were trimmed by 3 bases and 0 bases, with 13 bases remaining between them. There are 16 residues in the CDR3. Per germline, CDR1 KGHSH and CDR2 LQKENI.

V usage is TRBV20-1 and J usage is TRBJ2-1; 14 nucleotides agree with TRBD2. V lost 1 base, J lost 5 bases, and 10 bases stayed unmatched. The CDR3 runs 18 residues. Germline V gene sequence: CDR1 DFQATT, CDR2 SNEGSKA (reference sequence). CDR3 loop: CSARGPGTSGSLDNEQFF. CDR3 DNA sequence: TGCAGTGCTAGAGGTCCCGGGACTAGCGGGAGTTTGGACAATGAGCAGTTCTTC.

Many counts were recorded for this clonotype. The genes are TRBV28 and TRBJ2-1; the match to TRBD1 covers 8 bases. V gave up 3 bases and J gave up 6 bases; unmatched junction bases: 16. Germline CDR1 and CDR2: MDHEN and SYDVKM. The CDR3 has 18 residues. The CDR3 coding sequence is TGTGCCAGCAGTTTTTGGGACAGGTTCCGGCCCGCGGGCAATGAGCAGTTCTTC. Translation gives CASSFWDRFRPAGNEQFF.

J is TRBJ1-1 and V is TRBV28; perhaps TRBD1 as D (6 bases). Germline CDR1 MDHEN, CDR2 SYDVKM. The length of the CDR3 is 14 residues. The V end was cut by 4 bases, the J end by 7 bases, with 16 bases between. CDR3 nucleotide sequence: TGTGCCAGCAGTTCACCCGGGACAAAACTTGAAGCTTTCTTT. Translating it yields CASSSPGTKLEAFF.

For this clonotype: The conserved final phenylalanine or tryptophan is absent from the CDR3, which likely points to a read error. The chain employs TRBV6-1 and TRBJ1-4; D is uncertain. V was shortened by 0 bases and J by 5 bases, with 13 bases between the two germline ends. CDR1 MNHNS and CDR2 SASEGT come from the germline V gene. The CDR3 extends over 16 amino acids. The CDR3 reads CASSEALSPLNEKLFS. Written as DNA, the CDR3 is TGTGCCAGCAGTGAAGCGCTCTCTCCCCTGAATGAAAAACTGTTTTCT.

The sample holds many counts of this clonotype. The rearrangement joins TRBV7-6 to TRBJ1-2; 8 bases are a match to TRBD1. Germline lookup yields CDR1 SGHVS and CDR2 FNYEAQ. The ends lost 1 base at V and 7 bases at J; junction bases unmatched: 20. The CDR3 runs 19 residues. The CDR3 protein is CASSLGSRTGSRSALGYTF. The CDR3 nucleotides are TGTGCCAGCAGCTTAGGGAGCCGGACAGGGAGCCGATCAGCCCTTGGCTACACCTTC.

This chain links TRBV28 with TRBJ1-6, with D possibly matching TRBD1 (6 bases). Trimming pared 5 bases from V and 6 bases from J, leaving 17 bases between. The CDR3 is made up of 16 amino acids. Germline V gene sequence: CDR1 MDHEN, CDR2 SYDVKM. CDR3 residues: CASSQQGFGSNSPLHF. CDR3 DNA: TGTGCCAGCAGTCAACAGGGATTCGGAAGTAATTCACCCCTCCACTTT.

The chain couples TRBV4-1 to TRBJ2-3; 8 nucleotides match TRBD1. The CDR3 has 14 residues. Looked up from germline, CDR1 is MGHRA and CDR2 is YSYEKL. V was pared by 3 bases and J by 5 bases, with 4 bases of the junction left unmatched. The chain's CDR3 is CASSQGTGGDTQYF. CDR3 sequence (DNA): TGCGCCAGCAGCCAGGGGACAGGAGGAGATACGCAGTATTTT.

This clonotype has more than one count but fewer than ten. The chain combines TRBV20-1 with TRBJ1-1, with D perhaps matching TRBD1 (5 bases). Per germline, CDR1 DFQATT and CDR2 SNEGSKA (reference sequence). This CDR3 region has 14 residues. V was trimmed by 4 bases and J by 5 bases, leaving 17 bases between them. CDR3 nucleotides: TGCAGTGCTATTGGGGCAGGGTTGGGGACTGAAGCTTTCTTT. Translating gives CSAIGAGLGTEAFF.

This clonotype was counted between two and nine times. The chain carries TRBV6-2 or TRBV6-3 and TRBJ2-1; D uncertain. V lost 2 bases and J lost 0, with 14 bases in between. CDR3 length equals 17 residues. The germline CDR1 and CDR2 sequences are MNHEY and SVGEGT. The CDR3 DNA reads as TGTGCCAGCAGTTACGAGCCCCTAGAGAGCTCCTACAATGAGCAGTTCTTC. It is translated as CASSYEPLESSYNEQFF.

The chain joins TRBV6-6 to TRBJ2-2; 8 nucleotides line up with TRBD1. Germline CDR1 is MNHNY and CDR2 is SVGAGI (reference sequence). V lost 8 bases to trimming and J lost 7 bases; unmatched junction nucleotides: 3. CDR3 length equals 12 residues. The CDR3, as DNA: TGTGCCAGCGACAGGGGAGGCGGGGAGCTGTTTTTT. It yields the protein CASDRGGGELFF.

This chain connects TRBV7-9 to TRBJ2-5; 11 bases agree with TRBD2. The CDR3 consists of 14 residues. Trimming at V came to 5 bases and at J to 4 bases, leaving 3 bases not matched to a gene. The V gene's germline CDR1 is SEHNR and CDR2 FQNEAQ (reference sequence). The DNA of the CDR3 is TGTGCCAGCAGCCCGGGACTAGCGGCAGAGACCCAGTACTTC. Translated, it gives CASSPGLAAETQYF.

The sample holds a few counts of this clonotype. This chain joins TRBV11-1 and TRBJ2-2; TRBD1 matches at 9 bases. Germline CDR1 SGHAT, CDR2 FQDESV (reference sequence). CDR3 size: 15 residues. J lost 6 bases, V lost 5 bases, and 7 bases had no gene match. CDR3 DNA: TGTGCCAGCAGCATTAGGACAGGGGCGTCCGGGGAGCTGTTTTTT. Protein sequence: CASSIRTGASGELFF.